These 26 T cell receptor beta chains were all obtained from the same sample, sequenced in a study of cytomegalovirus exposure and HLA in healthy donors. It was with 60 Vbeta and 13 Jbeta primers that the PCR ran. Profiled with immunoSEQ multiplex PCR; TCRdb holds only in-frame clones, not every one. The table for this sample gives about 52,000 clones. The specimen was PBMCs. The receptors were gathered from a woman in her sixties in good health and CMV-seropositive.

The J gene is TRBJ1-1, the V gene TRBV14; D perhaps matches TRBD1 (6 bases). This CDR3 is 13 amino acids long. V dropped 6 bases and J dropped 1 base, with 9 bases sitting between them. In germline, CDR1 is SGHDN, CDR2 FVKESK. This chain's CDR3 is CASRLGGNTEAFF. The CDR3 DNA reads as TGTGCCAGCAGACTAGGGGGGAACACTGAAGCTTTCTTT.

The chain links TRBV5-8 to TRBJ1-6; TRBD1 matches 7 bases. V trimming: 1 base; J trimming: 7 bases; junction bases outside the gene matches: 5. The CDR3 spans 15 residues. Germline V gene sequence: CDR1 SGHTS, CDR2 YDEGEE. Written as DNA, the CDR3 is TGTGCCAGCAGCTTGCTTGGGACAGTGAATTCACCCCTCCACTTT. Protein product: CASSLLGTVNSPLHF.

This chain connects TRBV6-5 to TRBJ1-6; D unclear. Looked up from germline, CDR1 is MNHEY and CDR2 is SVGAGI. The CDR3 spans 13 residues. Trimming stripped 0 bases from V and 10 bases from J, with 7 bases between. CDR3 sequence: CASSYSATSPLHF. Written as DNA, the CDR3 is TGTGCCAGCAGTTACTCGGCAACCTCACCCCTCCACTTT.

Points on this clone: Sequence at one end of the junction differs from germline and may be a read error. The chain has TRBV2 and TRBJ1-4; perhaps TRBD1 as D (5 bases). CDR1 and CDR2 (germline): SNHLY, FYNNEI. This CDR3 spans 12 amino acids. The CDR3 region is CASSENRLLLIF. For the CDR3, the DNA is TGTGCCAGCAGTGAAAACAGGCTGCTTCTGATTTTT.

This chain links TRBV30 with TRBJ1-5; D may be TRBD1 (5 bases). V dropped 0 bases and J dropped 2 bases, with 11 bases sitting between them. From germline, CDR1 is GTSNPN and CDR2 SVGIG (reference sequence). This CDR3 has 15 residues. In DNA form, the CDR3 reads TGTGCCTGGAGTGTAAGCCAGGGCGGCAATCAGCCCCAGCATTTT. As protein: CAWSVSQGGNQPQHF.

In DNA, the CDR3 is TGCGCCAGCAGCCTCCGTGCCAGCGGCGAGCTGTTTTTT. This codes for CASSLRASGELFF. The V and J genes are TRBV4-1 and TRBJ2-2, with D possibly TRBD2 on 5 matching bases. The ends were cut back, 4 bases at V and 11 bases at J, with 14 bases in the middle. Germline CDR1 MGHRA, CDR2 YSYEKL. The CDR3 spans 13 residues.

This rearrangement joins TRBV7-9 to TRBJ1-3; D gene uncertain. The length of the CDR3 is 14 residues. Trimming cost V 3 bases and J 3 bases, with 9 bases left between them. CDR1 and CDR2 from the germline V gene are SEHNR and FQNEAQ (reference sequence). The CDR3 nucleotides are TGTGCCAGCAGCTTGGCGGGAAGTGGAAACACCATATATTTT. It codes for CASSLAGSGNTIYF.

This chain connects TRBV18 to TRBJ1-1; TRBD1 agrees at 9 bases. The CDR3 loop spans 14 amino acids. The ends lost 3 bases at V and 7 bases at J; junction bases unmatched: 6. Germline V gene lookup returns CDR1 KGHSH and CDR2 LQKENI. Here the CDR3 DNA reads TGTGCCAGCTCACCCAACAGGGGGCAAGGTGAAGCTTTCTTT. This gives the protein CASSPNRGQGEAFF.

This CDR3 reads CASSVSTGTDTQYF. DNA for the CDR3: TGTGCCAGCAGCGTCTCGACAGGTACAGATACGCAGTATTTT. J is TRBJ2-3 and V is TRBV7-2; D might be TRBD1 (6 bases). Trimming took off 5 bases at V and 3 bases at J, with 12 bases between the two ends. Germline V gives CDR1 SGHTA, CDR2 FQGNSA. The CDR3 extends over 14 amino acids.

The rearrangement uses TRBV28 and TRBJ2-1; no firm D call. Trimming cost V 5 bases and J 0 bases, with 11 bases left between them. Germline V gene lookup returns CDR1 MDHEN and CDR2 SYDVKM. The CDR3 has 15 amino acids. DNA of the CDR3: TGTGCCAGCAGTATTCCAGGTGGCTCCTACAATGAGCAGTTCTTC. This codes for CASSIPGGSYNEQFF.

About this clone: At one boundary the junction diverges from the germline segment, which might be a read error. The rearrangement uses TRBV18 and TRBJ1-2; D gene ambiguous. The V gene's germline CDR1 is KGHSH and CDR2 LQKENI. The length of the CDR3 is 16 residues. CDR3 DNA: TGTGCCAGCGCACCACCGTGGAGGGATGGGGTATATGGCTACACCTTC. Protein product: CASAPPWRDGVYGYTF.

V is TRBV5-5 and J is TRBJ2-7; D perhaps matches TRBD1 (6 bases). The V end lost 0 bases, the J end lost 4 bases, and 14 bases lay between the germline ends. This CDR3 is 15 amino acids long. CDR1 SGHKS and CDR2 YYEKEE come from the germline V gene (reference sequence). This CDR3 is CASSLAPGTQYEQYF. The CDR3 region has the DNA TGTGCCAGCAGCTTGGCCCCGGGGACACAGTACGAGCAGTACTTC.

The gene calls are TRBV19 and TRBJ1-2, with D unresolved. This CDR3 spans 12 amino acids. With 3 bases removed from V and 2 bases from J, the gap between germline ends came to 4 bases. Germline loops: CDR1 LNHDA, CDR2 SQIVND (reference sequence). Written as DNA, the CDR3 is TGTGCCAGTAGTATGCGGAACTATGGCTACACCTTC. Its translation: CASSMRNYGYTF. The full variable domain, rest sourced from reference TRBV19 and TRBJ1-2, is DGGITQSPKYLFRKEGQNVTLSCEQNLNHDAMYWYRQDPGQGLRLIYYSQIVNDFQKGDIAEGYSVSREKKESFPLTVTSAQKNPTAFYLCASSMRNYGYTFGSGTRLTVV.

The V and J genes are TRBV10-1 and TRBJ2-3, with D unclear. Germline CDR1 is WNHNN and CDR2 is SYGVQD (reference sequence). CDR3 length equals 13 residues. Trimming took off 6 bases at V and 2 bases at J, with 9 bases between the two ends. CDR3 nucleotide sequence: TGCGCCAGCAGCCCCGTCCCCACAGATACGCAGTATTTT. Translating gives CASSPVPTDTQYF.

The chain carries TRBV28 and TRBJ1-2; D ambiguous. Germline V gene lookup returns CDR1 MDHEN and CDR2 SYDVKM. The CDR3 extends over 13 amino acids. V was clipped by 2 bases and J by 8 bases, with 12 bases between them. The CDR3 DNA reads as TGTGCCAGCAGTTTAGTCCTAGGGAGAGGCTACACCTTC. Protein: CASSLVLGRGYTF.

This CDR3 is CASRLDSNQPQHF. The CDR3 nucleotides are TGTGCCAGCAGGTTAGATAGCAATCAGCCCCAGCATTTT. The J gene is TRBJ1-5, the V gene TRBV6-5; D unclear. In germline, CDR1 is MNHEY, CDR2 SVGAGI. There are 13 residues in the CDR3. V was pared by 6 bases and J by 0 bases, with 6 bases between.

The chain combines TRBV6-5 with TRBJ1-2, with a tentative D call TRBD1 (5 bases). The length of the CDR3 is 15 residues. The V end was cut by 2 bases, the J end by 0 bases, with 10 bases between. Germline V gene sequence: CDR1 MNHEY, CDR2 SVGAGI. DNA of the CDR3: TGTGCCAGCAGTTACGACAGTTCCGCTAACTATGGCTACACCTTC. This gives the protein CASSYDSSANYGYTF.

V is TRBV12-2 and J is TRBJ2-3; whether TRBD1, the table's D call, matches the DNA was not checked. TRBV12-2 is a pseudogene locus. The length of the CDR3 is 16 residues. CDR3 DNA sequence: TGTGCAAGTCGCTTCGCCGACAGGGGGTTCACAGATACGCAGTATTTT. Protein product: CASRFADRGFTDTQYF.

V is TRBV7-2 and J is TRBJ2-7, with 11 bases matching TRBD1. With V trimmed by 6 bases and J by 2 bases, 6 bases remained unmatched. The CDR3 is 15 amino acids. CDR1 and CDR2 from the germline V gene are SGHTA and FQGNSA. CDR3 sequence: CASRAGTGGAYEQYF. CDR3 DNA: TGTGCCAGCAGAGCCGGGACAGGGGGTGCCTACGAGCAGTACTTC.

CDR3 in DNA: TGTGCCAGCAGTAAGGGGGCCGGCTATGAAGCTTTCTTT. Translating it yields CASSKGAGYEAFF. J is TRBJ1-1 and V is TRBV5-6; 7 nucleotides agree with TRBD1. The CDR3 consists of 13 residues. V lost 5 bases and J lost 7; bases outside the gene matches: 8. Germline V gene lookup returns CDR1 SGHDT and CDR2 YYEEEE.

V and J are TRBV18 and TRBJ1-1; D is uncertain. Germline-derived CDR1 and CDR2 are KGHSH and LQKENI. The CDR3 covers 15 residues. V gave up 3 bases and J gave up 1 base, with 12 bases separating them. CDR3 protein: CASSPQEGKNTEAFF. The CDR3 region has the DNA TGTGCCAGCTCACCGCAAGAGGGTAAGAACACTGAAGCTTTCTTT.

The chain recombines TRBV23-1 with TRBJ1-2; D remains ambiguous. TRBV23-1 is an ORF, with its function uncertain. The CDR3 runs to 15 residues. V lost 6 bases, J lost 7 bases, and 21 bases lay in between. CDR3 residues: CASSQLKTPSGGYTF. As DNA, the CDR3 is TGCGCCAGCAGCCAGCTGAAGACACCTTCAGGTGGCTACACCTTC.

The rearrangement joins TRBV28 to TRBJ1-2; 7 bases match TRBD1. V shed 3 bases, J shed 13 bases, and the junction held 11 bases outside the gene matches. CDR1 MDHEN and CDR2 SYDVKM come from the germline V gene. The length of the CDR3 is 13 residues. The CDR3 spells CASSFGDRATGTF. The DNA for the CDR3 is TGTGCCAGCAGTTTTGGAGACAGGGCTACAGGCACCTTC.

The chain carries TRBV7-9 and TRBJ2-7, with D possibly matching TRBD1 (5 bases). This CDR3 comprises 17 residues. Germline CDR1 SEHNR, CDR2 FQNEAQ (reference sequence). Trimming removed 5 bases at V and 5 bases at J, with 25 bases between. CDR3 DNA sequence: TGTGCCAGCAGCGTACCCCAGAAGGGGCCACCTAGGAACGAGCAGTACTTC. Translation gives CASSVPQKGPPRNEQYF.

This chain connects TRBV7-6 to TRBJ1-2; D is perhaps TRBD1 (6 bases). V lost 1 base, J lost 3 bases, and 12 bases lay in between. This CDR3 comprises 15 residues. Germline V lookup: CDR1 SGHVS, CDR2 FNYEAQ. The CDR3 DNA reads as TGTGCCAGCAGCTTAGGTGGGGGCGCGGACTATGGCTACACCTTC. The encoded protein is CASSLGGGADYGYTF.

The chain links TRBV9 to TRBJ2-5; weak D call: TRBD1 (5 bases). CDR1 is SGDLS, CDR2 YYNGEE, per germline. Between the trimmed V and J ends, which lost 4 bases and 1 base, there was a span of 11 bases. The CDR3 length is 14 residues. DNA for the CDR3: TGTGCCAGCAGCACAGGAGCCCGCCAAGAGACCCAGTACTTC. Residues: CASSTGARQETQYF.